A single sample is the source of the 20 T cell receptor beta chains below, sequenced in a study of human T cells and chemical hapten exposure. MiXCR was run by TCRdb on the RACE reads, yielding one entry per CDR3 protein. The sample holds roughly 43,000 distinct CDR3 sequences, 9.5% to 10% seen once. This sample's time point: patch test 2, 6 weeks after DPC sensitization. The treatment is: therapeutic diphenylcyclopropenone sensitization with weekly scalp DPC. The authors extracted total RNA from unfractionated whole blood. The sample consisted of whole blood, taken in connection with sensitization to the hapten diphenylcyclopropenone (DPC). Source of these receptors: a woman aged 25 to 39 with alopecia areata. Some clones in this sample may be carry-over from other donors' samples.

This chain joins TRBV6-5 and TRBJ1-1; D possibly corresponds to TRBD1 (6 bases). This CDR3 has 14 residues. The germline V gene encodes CDR1 MNHEY and CDR2 SVGAGI. Trimming removed 6 bases from V and 0 bases from J, with 11 bases in between. CDR3 sequence (DNA): TGTGCCAGCAGAATCCAGGGGATGAACACTGAAGCTTTCTTT. It is translated as CASRIQGMNTEAFF.

The V gene is TRBV9, the J gene TRBJ2-1, with TRBD1 as a possible D gene (6 bases). The germline V gene encodes CDR1 SGDLS and CDR2 YYNGEE. Trimming removed 4 bases at V and 3 bases at J, with 11 bases between. This CDR3 is 14 amino acids long. Here the CDR3 DNA reads TGTGCCAGCAGCCCTAAGGACAGCTACAATGAGCAGTTCTTC. It encodes CASSPKDSYNEQFF. Full variable domain (remainder filled in from reference TRBV9 and TRBJ2-1): DSGVTQTPKHLITATGQRVTLRCSPRSGDLSVYWYQQSLDQGLQFLIQYYNGEERAKGNILERFSAQQFPDLHSELNLSSLELGDSALYFCASSPKDSYNEQFFGPGTRLTVL.

This clonotype was detected many times. The gene calls are TRBV3-1 and TRBJ2-3; no definite D call. CDR1 is LGHDT, CDR2 YNNKEL, per germline (reference sequence). This CDR3 region has 15 residues. Trimming cost V 3 bases and J 2 bases, with 12 bases left between them. The CDR3 DNA is TGTGCCAGCAGCCATTCGACTGGATTCACAGATACGCAGTATTTT. This sequence encodes CASSHSTGFTDTQYF.

A few counts support this clonotype. The chain uses TRBV19 and TRBJ2-1, with D perhaps assigned TRBD1 or TRBD2 (6 bases each). The V end lost 3 bases, the J end lost 0 bases, and 15 bases lay between the germline ends. Germline CDR1 and CDR2: LNHDA and SQIVND (reference sequence). The length of the CDR3 is 17 residues. The CDR3 here is CASSIKGGQSSYNEQFF. The CDR3 bases are TGTGCCAGTAGTATCAAGGGGGGCCAAAGCTCCTACAATGAGCAGTTCTTC.

V is TRBV28 and J is TRBJ1-1; 9 bases map to TRBD1. The J segment lost 4 bases and the V segment lost 3 bases, leaving 6 bases of the junction unmatched. Germline V gives CDR1 MDHEN, CDR2 SYDVKM. The CDR3 is 15 residues long. Here the CDR3 reads CASSLGDREVTEAFF. CDR3 nucleotides: TGTGCCAGCAGTTTGGGGGACAGGGAGGTCACTGAAGCTTTCTTT.

This clonotype was found a few times. The chain is built from TRBV7-2 and TRBJ1-2, with D possibly matching TRBD1 (5 bases). Trimming pared 5 bases from V and 5 bases from J, leaving 18 bases between. The CDR3 has 15 amino acids. CDR1 and CDR2 (germline): SGHTA, FQGNSA. CDR3 amino acids: CASSIDRNDAYGYTF. CDR3 DNA: TGTGCCAGCAGCATAGACAGAAACGACGCTTATGGCTACACCTTC.

The chain combines TRBV3-1 with TRBJ2-5; D not certain. The length of the CDR3 is 13 residues. Germline loops: CDR1 LGHDT, CDR2 YNNKEL (reference sequence). Trimming cost V 4 bases and J 9 bases, with 15 bases left between them. In DNA form, the CDR3 reads TGTGCCAGCAGCCTTCCCAACCCGAAAGCCCAGTACTTC. Translation: CASSLPNPKAQYF.

The chain joins TRBV5-1 to TRBJ1-5; D ambiguous. V gave up 0 bases and J gave up 2 bases, with 6 bases separating them. This CDR3 spans 14 amino acids. Germline CDR1 SGHRS, CDR2 YFSETQ. CDR3 loop: CASSLDGGNQPQHF. CDR3 nucleotide sequence: TGCGCCAGCAGCTTGGACGGAGGCAATCAGCCCCAGCATTTT.

This clonotype was recorded at least ten times. The chain recombines TRBV6-2 or TRBV6-3 with TRBJ2-1; 10 bases are shared with TRBD2. CDR1 and CDR2 from the germline V gene are MNHEY and SVGEGT. The CDR3 loop spans 13 amino acids. J gave up 6 bases and V 7 bases, and 3 bases lay outside the gene matches. CDR3 sequence (DNA): TGTGCCAGCAAGGCTAGCGGGGGCAATGAGCAGTTCTTC. Protein product: CASKASGGNEQFF.

This chain uses TRBV27 with TRBJ2-5; maybe TRBD1 (8 bases). The germline V and J ends were trimmed by 4 bases and 5 bases, with 11 bases remaining between them. The length of the CDR3 is 13 residues. CDR1 MNHEY and CDR2 SMNVEV come from the germline V gene (reference sequence). CDR3 sequence: CASSSQGGETQYF. The CDR3 nucleotides are TGTGCCAGCAGTTCACAGGGGGGGGAGACCCAGTACTTC.

This clonotype turned up a few times. The chain is built from TRBV7-6 and TRBJ2-5, with a weak D call TRBD1 (5 bases). Germline CDR1 SGHVS, CDR2 FNYEAQ. Trimming removed 4 bases from V and 2 bases from J, with 11 bases in between. There are 14 residues in the CDR3. The CDR3 is CASSSTENQETQYF. The CDR3 DNA reads TGTGCCAGCAGCTCGACAGAGAATCAAGAGACCCAGTACTTC.

This clonotype has a count of ten or more. The chain recombines TRBV7-2 with TRBJ1-5, with D possibly matching TRBD1 (5 bases). Deletions cut 4 bases from V and 0 bases from J, with 13 bases between. The CDR3 runs to 16 residues. Germline values: CDR1 SGHTA, CDR2 FQGNSA. CDR3 nucleotide sequence: TGTGCCAGCAGCTCTAGCGTAGGGGTTAGCAATCAGCCCCAGCATTTT. It encodes CASSSSVGVSNQPQHF.

This clonotype was counted a few times. This chain connects TRBV28 to TRBJ2-1; TRBD2 agrees at 10 bases. The germline gives CDR1 MDHEN, CDR2 SYDVKM. CDR3 length: 16 residues. The J segment lost 1 base and the V segment lost 3 bases, leaving 3 bases of the junction unmatched. The CDR3 coding sequence is TGTGCCAGCAGTTTCCAGACTAGCGGGTCCTACAATGAGCAGTTCTTC. The encoded protein is CASSFQTSGSYNEQFF.

V gene TRBV5-1 combines with J gene TRBJ1-2; unclear D gene. The CDR3 contains 15 residues. Looked up from germline, CDR1 is SGHRS and CDR2 is YFSETQ. Trimming shortened V by 0 bases and J by 3 bases, and 12 bases separated the two germline ends. CDR3 region: CASSLGGLNDYGYTF. The CDR3 nucleotides are TGCGCCAGCAGCTTGGGTGGTTTAAACGACTATGGCTACACCTTC.

There are many counts of this clonotype. The chain uses TRBV11-2 and TRBJ2-7, with TRBD2 matching over 7 bases. This CDR3 comprises 14 residues. CDR1 SGHAT and CDR2 FQNNGV come from the germline V gene. Germline trimming cut 1 base from V and 2 bases from J; bases unmatched to any gene: 2. CDR3 residues: CASSLGGGPYEQYF. The DNA for the CDR3 is TGTGCCAGCAGCTTAGGCGGGGGACCCTACGAGCAGTACTTC. The variable domain in full, completed from reference TRBV11-2 and TRBJ2-7, reads EAGVAQSPRYKIIEKRQSVAFWCNPISGHATLYWYQQILGQGPKLLIQFQNNGVVDDSQLPKDRFSAERLKGVDSTLKIQPAKLEDSAVYLCASSLGGGPYEQYFGPGTRLTVT.

The chain uses TRBV30 and TRBJ1-3, with no clear D. Trimming removed 2 bases at V and 0 bases at J, with 5 bases between. CDR3 size: 13 residues. The germline gives CDR1 GTSNPN, CDR2 SVGIG (reference sequence). The CDR3 protein is CAWSKDSGNTIYF. The CDR3 region has the DNA TGTGCCTGGAGTAAGGACTCTGGAAACACCATATATTTT.

This clonotype appeared a few times. The CDR3 DNA is TGTGCCAGCAGCTTAGCCCTCGGGAACACCGGGGAGCTGTTTTTT. Translated: CASSLALGNTGELFF. The V gene is TRBV7-9, the J gene TRBJ2-2, with unresolved D. V was pared by 0 bases and J by 1 base, with 6 bases between. Per germline, CDR1 SEHNR and CDR2 FQNEAQ (reference sequence). CDR3 length: 15 amino acids. Supplemented by reference TRBV7-9 and TRBJ2-2, the full variable domain reads DTGVSQNPRHKITKRGQNVTFRCDPISEHNRLYWYRQTLGQGPEFLTYFQNEAQLEKSRLLSDRFSAERPKGSFSTLEIQRTEQGDSAMYLCASSLALGNTGELFFGEGSRLTVL.

The chain recombines TRBV13 with TRBJ2-7; the D gene is possibly TRBD2 (5 bases). Germline V gene data show CDR1 as PRHDT and CDR2 as FYEKMQ (reference sequence). CDR3 length: 14 amino acids. The ends were cut back, 2 bases at V and 7 bases at J, with 15 bases in the middle. The CDR3: CASSLNEESGEQYF. DNA of the CDR3: TGTGCCAGCAGCTTAAATGAGGAATCGGGGGAGCAGTACTTC.

This clonotype was observed at least ten times. The chain carries TRBV7-9 and TRBJ2-3; 8 bases align to TRBD2. Germline trimming cut 1 base from V and 3 bases from J; bases unmatched to any gene: 6. The CDR3 has 16 residues. Germline V CDR1 and CDR2: SEHNR, FQNEAQ (reference sequence). In DNA, the CDR3 is TGTGCCAGCAGCTTAGGCAGCGGGGGAACTACAGATACGCAGTATTTT. It encodes CASSLGSGGTTDTQYF.

V usage is TRBV3-1 and J usage is TRBJ2-3; tentatively, D is TRBD1 (5 bases). V lost 4 bases and J 4 bases, leaving 9 bases between the germline ends. The CDR3 contains 13 residues. Germline-derived CDR1 and CDR2 are LGHDT and YNNKEL (reference sequence). The CDR3 region has the DNA TGTGCCAGCAGCCGGACAAAGCCAGATACGCAGTATTTT. It encodes CASSRTKPDTQYF.